This T cell receptor (beta chain) was identified in a study of cytomegalovirus exposure and HLA in healthy donors. On the study more broadly: The 120 or so validation repertoires and the roughly 670 first-cohort repertoires shared a platform, a later analysis reported. Whole-study results and caveats: Across donors, most TCRs were seen rarely, yet some public ones were widespread. Altogether, 160 or so TCR beta chains were recorded as cytomegalovirus-associated. CMV antigen specificity was confirmed in vitro for a few CMV-associated chains.

Method: immunoSEQ multiplex PCR; TCRdb's copy keeps in-frame clones and lacks some. Of about 160,000 clones detected, around four fifths appear once; the ten largest clones hold about 2.3%. About this clone: Its matching antigen is unknown.

Germline lookup yields CDR1 SGHTA and CDR2 FQGNSA. This CDR3 comprises 17 residues. Trimming took off 5 bases at V and 4 bases at J, with 18 bases between the two ends. The clonotype was recovered from a young man in good health and CMV-seropositive. The sequencing input was PBMCs. The chain combines TRBV7-2 with TRBJ2-6, with D possibly TRBD2 on 6 matching bases. CDR3 loop: CASSPPRGAPGANVLTF. In nucleotides, the CDR3 is TGTGCCAGCAGCCCCCCTCGCGGGGCTCCCGGGGCCAACGTCCTGACTTTC.